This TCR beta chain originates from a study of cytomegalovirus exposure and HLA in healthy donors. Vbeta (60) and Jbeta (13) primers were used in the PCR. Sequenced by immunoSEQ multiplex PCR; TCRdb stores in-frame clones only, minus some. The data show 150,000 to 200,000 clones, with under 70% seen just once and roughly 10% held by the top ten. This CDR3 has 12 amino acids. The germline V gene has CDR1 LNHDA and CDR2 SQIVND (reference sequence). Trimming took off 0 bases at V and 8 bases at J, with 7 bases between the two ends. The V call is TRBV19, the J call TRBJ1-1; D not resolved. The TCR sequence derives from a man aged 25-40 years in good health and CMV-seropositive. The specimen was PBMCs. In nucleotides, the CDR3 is TGTGCCAGTAGTATAGAAGCTTCCGAAGCTTTCTTT. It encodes CASSIEASEAFF. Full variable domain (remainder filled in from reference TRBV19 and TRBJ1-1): DGGITQSPKYLFRKEGQNVTLSCEQNLNHDAMYWYRQDPGQGLRLIYYSQIVNDFQKGDIAEGYSVSREKKESFPLTVTSAQKNPTAFYLCASSIEASEAFFGQGTRLTVV.